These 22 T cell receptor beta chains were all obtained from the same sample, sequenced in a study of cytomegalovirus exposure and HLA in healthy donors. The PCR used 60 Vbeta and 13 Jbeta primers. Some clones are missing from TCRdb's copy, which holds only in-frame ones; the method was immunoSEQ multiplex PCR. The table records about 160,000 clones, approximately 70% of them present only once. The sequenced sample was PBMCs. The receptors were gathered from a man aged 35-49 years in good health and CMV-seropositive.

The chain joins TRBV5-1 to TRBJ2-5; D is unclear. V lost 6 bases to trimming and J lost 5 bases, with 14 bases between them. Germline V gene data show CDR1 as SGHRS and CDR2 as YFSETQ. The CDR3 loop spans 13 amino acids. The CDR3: CASKSGEWETQYF. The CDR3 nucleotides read TGCGCCAGCAAAAGTGGAGAGTGGGAGACCCAGTACTTC.

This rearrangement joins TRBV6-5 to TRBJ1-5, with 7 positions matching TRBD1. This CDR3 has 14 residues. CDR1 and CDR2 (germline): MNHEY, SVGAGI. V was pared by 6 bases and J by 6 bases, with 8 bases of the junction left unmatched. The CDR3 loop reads CASRIDRARQPQHF. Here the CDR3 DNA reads TGTGCCAGCAGGATAGACAGGGCTCGTCAGCCCCAGCATTTT.

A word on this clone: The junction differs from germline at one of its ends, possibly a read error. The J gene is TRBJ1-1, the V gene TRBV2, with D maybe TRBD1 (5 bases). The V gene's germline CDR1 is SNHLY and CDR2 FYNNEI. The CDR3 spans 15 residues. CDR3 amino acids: CAGREGVAGLREAFF. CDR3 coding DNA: TGTGCCGGCAGGGAGGGTGTAGCAGGTCTTCGTGAAGCTTTCTTT.

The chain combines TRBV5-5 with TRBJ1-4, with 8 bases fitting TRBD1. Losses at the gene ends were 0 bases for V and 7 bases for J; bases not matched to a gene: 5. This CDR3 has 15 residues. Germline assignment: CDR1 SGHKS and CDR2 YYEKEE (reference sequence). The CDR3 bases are TGTGCCAGCAGCTTGGCCAGGACAGGGCTTGAAAAACTGTTTTTT. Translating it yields CASSLARTGLEKLFF.

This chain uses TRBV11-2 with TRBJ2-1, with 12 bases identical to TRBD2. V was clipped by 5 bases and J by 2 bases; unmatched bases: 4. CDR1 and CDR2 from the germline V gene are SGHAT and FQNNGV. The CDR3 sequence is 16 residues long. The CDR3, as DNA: TGTGCCAGCAGCCCGAGGACTAGCGGGGCCTACAATGAGCAGTTCTTC. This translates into CASSPRTSGAYNEQFF.

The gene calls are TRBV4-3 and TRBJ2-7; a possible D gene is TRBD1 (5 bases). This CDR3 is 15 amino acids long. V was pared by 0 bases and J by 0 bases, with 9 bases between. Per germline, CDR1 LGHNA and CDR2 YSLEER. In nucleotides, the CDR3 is TGCGCCAGCAGCCAAGATCCGCAGGGCTCCTACGAGCAGTACTTC. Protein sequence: CASSQDPQGSYEQYF.

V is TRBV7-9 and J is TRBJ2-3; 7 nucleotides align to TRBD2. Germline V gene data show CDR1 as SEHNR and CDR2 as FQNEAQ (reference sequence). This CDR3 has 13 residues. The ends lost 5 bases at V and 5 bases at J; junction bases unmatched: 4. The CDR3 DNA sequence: TGTGCCAGCAGCCCCGGCGGGGGAGATACGCAGTATTTT. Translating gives CASSPGGGDTQYF.

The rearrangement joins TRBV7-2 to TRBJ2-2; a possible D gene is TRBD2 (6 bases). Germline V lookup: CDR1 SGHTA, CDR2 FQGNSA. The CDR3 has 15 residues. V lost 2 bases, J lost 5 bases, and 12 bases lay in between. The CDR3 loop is CASSLFRRGTGELFF. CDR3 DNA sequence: TGTGCCAGCAGCTTATTCCGGAGGGGAACCGGGGAGCTGTTTTTT. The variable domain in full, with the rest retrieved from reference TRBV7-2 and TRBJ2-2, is GAGVSQSPSNKVTEKGKDVELRCDPISGHTALYWYRQSLGQGLEFLIYFQGNSAPDKSGLPSDRFSAERTGGSVSTLTIQRTQQEDSAVYLCASSLFRRGTGELFFGEGSRLTVL.

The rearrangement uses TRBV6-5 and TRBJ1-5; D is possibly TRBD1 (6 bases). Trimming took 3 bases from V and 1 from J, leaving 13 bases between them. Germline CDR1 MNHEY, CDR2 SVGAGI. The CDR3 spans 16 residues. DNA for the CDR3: TGTGCCAGCAGTTATGGGGGCCAGGGGAGCAATCAGCCCCAGCATTTT. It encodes CASSYGGQGSNQPQHF.

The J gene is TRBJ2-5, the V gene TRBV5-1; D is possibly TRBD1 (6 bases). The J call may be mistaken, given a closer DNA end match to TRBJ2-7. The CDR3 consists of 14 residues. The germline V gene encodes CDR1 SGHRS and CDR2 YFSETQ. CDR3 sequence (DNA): TGCGCCAGCAGCTTGACAGGGTGGGGCTACGAGCAGTACTTC. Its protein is CASSLTGWGYEQYF.

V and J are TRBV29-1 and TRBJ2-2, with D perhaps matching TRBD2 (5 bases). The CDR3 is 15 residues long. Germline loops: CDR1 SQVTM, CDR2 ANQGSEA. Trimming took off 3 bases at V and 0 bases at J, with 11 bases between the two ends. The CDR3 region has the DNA TGCAGCGTTGAGAGGGTTCCGGCGAACACCGGGGAGCTGTTTTTT. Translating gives CSVERVPANTGELFF.

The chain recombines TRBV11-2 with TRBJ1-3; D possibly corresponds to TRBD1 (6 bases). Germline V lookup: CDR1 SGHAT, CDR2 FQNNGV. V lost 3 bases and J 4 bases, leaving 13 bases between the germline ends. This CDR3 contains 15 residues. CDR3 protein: CASSFPPGAGNTIYF. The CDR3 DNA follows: TGTGCCAGCAGCTTCCCCCCAGGGGCGGGAAACACCATATATTTT.

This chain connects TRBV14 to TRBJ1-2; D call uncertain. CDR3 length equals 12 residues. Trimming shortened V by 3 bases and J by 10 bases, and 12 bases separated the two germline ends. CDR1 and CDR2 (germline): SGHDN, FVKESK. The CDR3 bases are TGTGCCAGCAGCCACACGACACCGGACTACACCTTC. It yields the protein CASSHTTPDYTF.

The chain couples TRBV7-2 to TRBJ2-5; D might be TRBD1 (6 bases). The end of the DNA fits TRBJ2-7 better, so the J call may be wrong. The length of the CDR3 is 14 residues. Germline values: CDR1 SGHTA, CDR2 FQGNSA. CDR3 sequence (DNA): TGTGCCAGCAGCTTAGGGACAGTCCCCTACGAGCAGTACTTC. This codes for CASSLGTVPYEQYF.

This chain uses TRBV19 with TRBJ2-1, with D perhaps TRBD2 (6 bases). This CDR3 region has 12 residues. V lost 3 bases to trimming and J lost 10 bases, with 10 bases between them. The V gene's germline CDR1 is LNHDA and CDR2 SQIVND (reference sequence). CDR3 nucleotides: TGTGCCAGTAGTATCGCAGGGAGGGAGCAGTTCTTC. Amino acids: CASSIAGREQFF.

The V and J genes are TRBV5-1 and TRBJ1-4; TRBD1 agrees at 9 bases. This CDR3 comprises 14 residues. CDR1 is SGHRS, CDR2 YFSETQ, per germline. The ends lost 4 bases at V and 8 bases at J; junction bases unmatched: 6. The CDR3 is CASSLDRGGEKLFF. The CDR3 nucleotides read TGCGCCAGCAGCCTTGACAGGGGGGGCGAAAAACTGTTTTTT.

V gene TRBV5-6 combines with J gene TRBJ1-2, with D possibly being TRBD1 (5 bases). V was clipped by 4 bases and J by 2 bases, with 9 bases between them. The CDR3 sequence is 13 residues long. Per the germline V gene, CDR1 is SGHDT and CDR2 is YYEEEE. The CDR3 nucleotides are TGTGCCAGCAGCCTGCAGGGCAACTATGGCTACACCTTC. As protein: CASSLQGNYGYTF.

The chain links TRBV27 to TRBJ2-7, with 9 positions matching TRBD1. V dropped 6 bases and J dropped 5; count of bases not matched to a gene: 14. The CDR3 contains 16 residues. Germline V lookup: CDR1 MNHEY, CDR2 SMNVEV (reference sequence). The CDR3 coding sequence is TGTGCCAGCAGCCTAATACCCGGGACAGGGACGGACGAGCAGTACTTC. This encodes CASSLIPGTGTDEQYF.

The DNA of the CDR3 is TGTGCCAGCAGTTACCTCCGACAGGGGGACGGTGAAAAACTGTTTTTT. It is translated as CASSYLRQGDGEKLFF. This rearrangement joins TRBV6-5 to TRBJ1-4, with 9 bases aligning to TRBD1. J gave up 7 bases and V 2 bases, and 8 bases lay outside the gene matches. This CDR3 has 16 amino acids. The germline gives CDR1 MNHEY, CDR2 SVGAGI.

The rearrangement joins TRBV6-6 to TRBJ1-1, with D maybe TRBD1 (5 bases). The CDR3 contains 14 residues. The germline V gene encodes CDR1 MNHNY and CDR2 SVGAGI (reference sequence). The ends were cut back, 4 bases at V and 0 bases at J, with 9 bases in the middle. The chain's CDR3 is CASSWGNMNTEAFF. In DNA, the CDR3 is TGTGCCAGCAGTTGGGGCAACATGAACACTGAAGCTTTCTTT.

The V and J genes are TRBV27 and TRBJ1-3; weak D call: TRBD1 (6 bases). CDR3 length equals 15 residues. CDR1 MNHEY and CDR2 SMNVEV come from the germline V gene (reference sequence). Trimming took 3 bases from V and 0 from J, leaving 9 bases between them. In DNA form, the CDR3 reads TGTGCCAGCAGTTTGGGCAGGGGCTCTGGAAACACCATATATTTT. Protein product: CASSLGRGSGNTIYF.

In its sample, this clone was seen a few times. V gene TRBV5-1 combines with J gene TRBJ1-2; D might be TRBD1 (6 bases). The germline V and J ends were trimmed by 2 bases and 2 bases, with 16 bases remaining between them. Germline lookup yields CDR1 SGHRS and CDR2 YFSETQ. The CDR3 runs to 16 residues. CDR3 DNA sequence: TGCGCCAGCAGCTTAAGTGACAGGAGGTCCAACTATGGCTACACCTTC. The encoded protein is CASSLSDRRSNYGYTF.